This TCR beta chain was recovered during a study of blood T cell repertoires in COVID-19. Study-level background: The United States, Italy and Spain supplied acute and convalescent COVID-19 samples. T cells, B-cell-depleted T cells, or PBMCs supplied cDNA or gDNA.

Per the original data handling: Estimates of nucleated cell counts were drawn from the amplification of reference gene primers. Profiling relied on immunoSEQ multiplex PCR, and the TCRdb table lists in-frame clones only, not all of them. The V and J calls and clone size are taken from that table; D and trimming were inferred from the DNA. The sample includes approximately 220,000 clones, roughly 86% of them seen just once. Germline CDR1 is SGDLS and CDR2 is YYNGEE. CDR3 length equals 15 residues. The germline V and J ends were trimmed by 4 bases and 0 bases, with 13 bases remaining between them. The TCR comes from a man between 60 and 75 years old with acute or convalescent COVID-19. Specimen: peripheral blood. The V and J genes are TRBV9 and TRBJ2-5, with D maybe TRBD2 (7 bases). The CDR3 coding sequence is TGTGCCAGCAGCCCTGGGGGGGCCGACCAAGAGACCCAGTACTTC. Translated, it gives CASSPGGADQETQYF. Complete variable domain (other parts from reference TRBV9 and TRBJ2-5): DSGVTQTPKHLITATGQRVTLRCSPRSGDLSVYWYQQSLDQGLQFLIQYYNGEERAKGNILERFSAQQFPDLHSELNLSSLELGDSALYFCASSPGGADQETQYFGPGTRLLVL.